The 25 T cell receptor beta chains below all came from one sample that was sequenced in a study of STAT5B mutations in CD4+ large granular lymphocyte leukemia. The protocol was immunoSEQ multiplex PCR, while the TCRdb copy is restricted to in-frame clones and leaves out a portion. The profile covers over 25,000 clones, with roughly 72% appearing a single time and less than 0.3% taken by the ten largest. What was sequenced was CD4+ T cells from blood buffy coats. These receptors came from a human donor in good health.

The rearrangement joins TRBV5-1 to TRBJ2-3, with 8 positions matching TRBD2. The CDR3 runs 16 residues. Germline CDR1 reads SGHRS; CDR2 reads YFSETQ. With 4 bases clipped from V and 1 base from J, the junction kept 8 bases outside the gene matches. The CDR3 here is CASSALTSGRTDTQYF. DNA for the CDR3: TGCGCCAGCAGCGCCCTAACTAGCGGACGCACAGATACGCAGTATTTT.

The chain employs TRBV7-2 and TRBJ1-5, with D possibly matching TRBD1 (6 bases). V was cut by 1 base and J by 2 bases, with 9 bases left in between. This CDR3 region has 15 residues. Per the germline V gene, CDR1 is SGHTA and CDR2 is FQGNSA. The CDR3 is CASSLGAGGNQPQHF. For the CDR3, the DNA is TGTGCCAGCAGCTTAGGGGCAGGGGGCAATCAGCCCCAGCATTTT.

The V gene is TRBV9, the J gene TRBJ2-2, with unresolved D. The CDR3 covers 15 residues. V was pared by 2 bases and J by 0 bases, with 8 bases between. Per germline, CDR1 SGDLS and CDR2 YYNGEE. The CDR3 sequence: CASSVRGTNTGELFF. In DNA, the CDR3 is TGTGCCAGCAGCGTCCGCGGAACGAACACCGGGGAGCTGTTTTTT.

V gene TRBV5-1 combines with J gene TRBJ2-5; a possible D gene is TRBD1 (5 bases). The CDR3 extends over 14 amino acids. Trimming left V 0 bases short and J 4 bases short, with 10 bases between. Germline CDR1 and CDR2: SGHRS and YFSETQ. CDR3 region: CASSLVQGGETQYF. CDR3 coding DNA: TGCGCCAGCAGCTTGGTTCAGGGCGGAGAGACCCAGTACTTC. Full variable domain (outside the CDR3, taken from reference TRBV5-1 and TRBJ2-5): KAGVTQTPRYLIKTRGQQVTLSCSPISGHRSVSWYQQTPGQGLQFLFEYFSETQRNKGNFPGRFSGRQFSNSRSEMNVSTLELGDSALYLCASSLVQGGETQYFGPGTRLLVL.

V gene TRBV6-5 combines with J gene TRBJ1-1; D remains ambiguous. The germline V and J ends were trimmed by 6 bases and 0 bases, with 11 bases remaining between them. There are 14 residues in the CDR3. Germline CDR1 MNHEY, CDR2 SVGAGI. The CDR3 DNA is TGTGCCAGCAGGTTACAGCTTATGAACACTGAAGCTTTCTTT. Its protein is CASRLQLMNTEAFF.

The gene calls are TRBV2 and TRBJ2-5; a weak D match, TRBD2 (5 bases). The V end was cut by 3 bases, the J end by 4 bases, with 15 bases between. There are 15 residues in the CDR3. Germline V CDR1 and CDR2: SNHLY, FYNNEI. The CDR3 sequence is CASSEVLLGGETQYF. The DNA of the CDR3 is TGTGCCAGCAGTGAGGTACTCCTTGGAGGAGAGACCCAGTACTTC. The whole variable domain, remainder taken from reference TRBV2 and TRBJ2-5, is EPEVTQTPSHQVTQMGQEVILRCVPISNHLYFYWYRQILGQKVEFLVSFYNNEISEKSEIFDDQFSVERPDGSNFTLKIRSTKLEDSAMYFCASSEVLLGGETQYFGPGTRLLVL.

This chain joins TRBV19 and TRBJ2-5; 10 bases align to TRBD2. V dropped 7 bases and J dropped 0; count of bases not matched to a gene: 8. Germline V CDR1 and CDR2: LNHDA, SQIVND (reference sequence). CDR3 length: 16 residues. This chain's CDR3 is CASTRGAGGYQETQYF. The CDR3 bases are TGTGCCAGTACCAGAGGAGCGGGGGGGTACCAAGAGACCCAGTACTTC.

CDR3 DNA sequence: TGTGCTAGTGGTCCCCGGGACAGGCCCACTGAAGCTTTCTTT. Translation gives CASGPRDRPTEAFF. The V and J genes are TRBV12-5 and TRBJ1-1; 8 nucleotides agree with TRBD1. The CDR3 consists of 14 residues. Losses at the gene ends were 5 bases for V and 4 bases for J; bases not matched to a gene: 6. Germline V gene sequence: CDR1 LGHNT, CDR2 FRNRAP.

The rearrangement joins TRBV15 to TRBJ2-1; 12 positions agree with TRBD2. Germline assignment: CDR1 LNHNV and CDR2 YYDKDF (reference sequence). The junction had 5 bases not matched to a gene; V was cut back by 3 bases and J by 2 bases. The CDR3 covers 17 residues. CDR3 sequence (DNA): TGTGCCACCAGCAGGAACAGACTAGCGGGGGCCTACAATGAGCAGTTCTTC. It is translated as CATSRNRLAGAYNEQFF. Full variable domain (remainder filled in from reference TRBV15 and TRBJ2-1): DAMVIQNPRYQVTQFGKPVTLSCSQTLNHNVMYWYQQKSSQAPKLLFHYYDKDFNNEADTPDNFQSRRPNTSFCFLDIRSPGLGDTAMYLCATSRNRLAGAYNEQFFGPGTRLTVL.

The J gene is TRBJ1-1, the V gene TRBV7-9, with unresolved D. Trimming cost V 2 bases and J 1 base, with 20 bases left between them. The CDR3 has 18 amino acids. Germline V gene data show CDR1 as SEHNR and CDR2 as FQNEAQ (reference sequence). The CDR3 reads CASSLTAGLGRSNTEAFF. The CDR3 bases are TGTGCCAGCAGCTTAACGGCGGGTTTGGGGAGGTCGAACACTGAAGCTTTCTTT. Using reference TRBV7-9 and TRBJ1-1 for the parts outside the CDR3, the full variable domain is DTGVSQNPRHKITKRGQNVTFRCDPISEHNRLYWYRQTLGQGPEFLTYFQNEAQLEKSRLLSDRFSAERPKGSFSTLEIQRTEQGDSAMYLCASSLTAGLGRSNTEAFFGQGTRLTVV.

This sequence joins TRBV12-5 and TRBJ2-1; D gene unclear. The CDR3 totals 16 residues. V lost 5 bases, J lost 3 bases, and 17 bases lay in between. Per the germline V gene, CDR1 is LGHNT and CDR2 is FRNRAP. CDR3 DNA sequence: TGTGCTAGTGGTCCGAACTTTAGGCGAATCTACAATGAGCAGTTCTTC. It is translated as CASGPNFRRIYNEQFF.

Written as DNA, the CDR3 is TGTGCCAGCAGCCGACTGGCGGGGCAGGGCACCGGGGAGCTGTTTTTT. Amino acids: CASSRLAGQGTGELFF. The chain has TRBV6-4 and TRBJ2-2; tentative D call: TRBD2 (6 bases). Between the trimmed V and J ends, which lost 6 bases and 4 bases, there was a span of 18 bases. Germline CDR1 reads MRHNA; CDR2 reads SNTAGT. The CDR3 has 16 residues.

The chain joins TRBV5-4 to TRBJ2-6; D call uncertain. Germline assignment: CDR1 SGHNT and CDR2 YYREEE (reference sequence). Trimming removed 0 bases from V and 0 bases from J, with 4 bases in between. The CDR3 loop spans 15 amino acids. CDR3 nucleotide sequence: TGTGCCAGCAGCTTGGCGGACTCTGGGGCCAACGTCCTGACTTTC. Translation: CASSLADSGANVLTF.

The chain recombines TRBV7-3 with TRBJ2-2; a weak D match, TRBD2 (6 bases). CDR1 and CDR2 (germline): SGHTA, FQGTGA. Trimming removed 2 bases from V and 3 bases from J, with 7 bases in between. The length of the CDR3 is 14 residues. CDR3 region: CASSLGGYTGELFF. The CDR3 DNA reads as TGTGCCAGCAGCTTAGGGGGGTACACCGGGGAGCTGTTTTTT.

The chain employs TRBV7-2 and TRBJ2-4, with D perhaps matching TRBD2 (5 bases). The V gene lost 2 bases and the J gene lost 1 base, with 15 bases spanning the gap. The germline V gene has CDR1 SGHTA and CDR2 FQGNSA. The CDR3 has 17 residues. The CDR3 loop reads CASSLPKASWAKNIQYF. Written as DNA, the CDR3 is TGTGCCAGCAGCTTACCCAAGGCTAGCTGGGCCAAAAACATTCAGTACTTC.

The V and J genes are TRBV6-6 and TRBJ2-1; possibly TRBD1 or TRBD2 for D (5 bases each). V was cut by 2 bases and J by 0 bases, with 8 bases left in between. The CDR3 has 15 amino acids. Looked up from germline, CDR1 is MNHNY and CDR2 is SVGAGI (reference sequence). The CDR3 sequence is CASSYPGSSYNEQFF. CDR3 coding DNA: TGTGCCAGCAGTTACCCAGGGAGCTCCTACAATGAGCAGTTCTTC.

V usage is TRBV19 and J usage is TRBJ2-7; the match to TRBD1 covers 11 bases. V shed 4 bases, J shed 2 bases, and the junction held 4 bases outside the gene matches. Germline V CDR1 and CDR2: LNHDA, SQIVND (reference sequence). The CDR3 is 15 residues long. The CDR3 DNA is TGTGCCAGTAGTACAGGACAGGGGGCTGCCTACGAGCAGTACTTC. This sequence encodes CASSTGQGAAYEQYF.

CDR3 sequence: CATRQMLAGQNQETQYF. The CDR3 region has the DNA TGTGCCACCCGGCAGATGTTAGCGGGGCAAAACCAAGAGACCCAGTACTTC. The chain combines TRBV27 with TRBJ2-5, with 8 bases identical to TRBD2. There are 17 residues in the CDR3. Losses at the gene ends were 10 bases for V and 0 bases for J; bases not matched to a gene: 16. From germline, CDR1 is MNHEY and CDR2 SMNVEV (reference sequence).

This chain uses TRBV6-6 with TRBJ1-6, with D perhaps matching TRBD1 (5 bases). Trimming removed 4 bases at V and 4 bases at J, with 14 bases between. Germline lookup yields CDR1 MNHNY and CDR2 SVGAGI (reference sequence). The CDR3 covers 16 residues. The CDR3 loop reads CASSSQDPAYNSPLHF. The CDR3 DNA reads as TGTGCCAGCAGTTCACAGGACCCGGCGTATAATTCACCCCTCCACTTT.

The chain is built from TRBV6-5 and TRBJ2-2, with D possibly TRBD1 on 5 matching bases. The CDR3 spans 13 residues. From germline, CDR1 is MNHEY and CDR2 SVGAGI. V was shortened by 6 bases and J by 4 bases, with 9 bases between the two germline ends. The CDR3 DNA reads TGTGCCAGCAGCTCTCAGGGCACCGGGGAGCTGTTTTTT. Protein sequence: CASSSQGTGELFF.

In this sample, this clone turned up once. This chain uses TRBV5-1 with TRBJ2-1, with TRBD1 matching over 11 bases. The V gene's germline CDR1 is SGHRS and CDR2 YFSETQ. CDR3 length: 17 amino acids. The V gene end was trimmed by 4 bases and the J gene end by 5 bases; junction bases not matched to a gene: 11. CDR3 in DNA: TGCGCCAGCAGCATTGGACAGGGGGCTTTCGGGGACAATGAGCAGTTCTTC. It encodes CASSIGQGAFGDNEQFF.

The DNA of the CDR3 is TGTGCCAGCAGCTGGCGTGGGGGGAACACCGGGGAGCTGTTTTTT. Its translation: CASSWRGGNTGELFF. The chain carries TRBV7-2 and TRBJ2-2; D may correspond to TRBD1 or TRBD2 (5 bases each). The length of the CDR3 is 15 residues. V was pared by 4 bases and J by 1 base, with 10 bases between. Germline assignment: CDR1 SGHTA and CDR2 FQGNSA.

The chain links TRBV7-2 to TRBJ1-2, with D unclear. This CDR3 has 14 residues. V was trimmed by 1 base and J by 2 bases, leaving 8 bases between them. Germline V gives CDR1 SGHTA, CDR2 FQGNSA. Written as DNA, the CDR3 is TGTGCCAGCAGCTTAGACGTCTCAAACTATGGCTACACCTTC. Its translation is CASSLDVSNYGYTF. Combining the CDR3 with reference TRBV7-2 and TRBJ1-2 gives the whole variable domain GAGVSQSPSNKVTEKGKDVELRCDPISGHTALYWYRQSLGQGLEFLIYFQGNSAPDKSGLPSDRFSAERTGGSVSTLTIQRTQQEDSAVYLCASSLDVSNYGYTFGSGTRLTVV.

The V call is TRBV7-2, the J call TRBJ2-3; a weak D match, TRBD2 (5 bases). Trimming took off 6 bases at V and 4 bases at J, with 14 bases between the two ends. The CDR3 consists of 14 residues. Looked up from germline, CDR1 is SGHTA and CDR2 is FQGNSA. The CDR3 nucleotides read TGTGCCAGCAGACAGAGGGCGGGCTCAGATACGCAGTATTTT. Translated, it gives CASRQRAGSDTQYF.

This chain links TRBV19 with TRBJ2-7, with a tentative D call TRBD2 (5 bases). Germline assignment: CDR1 LNHDA and CDR2 SQIVND (reference sequence). V was shortened by 2 bases and J by 0 bases, with 11 bases between the two germline ends. CDR3 length: 15 amino acids. In DNA, the CDR3 is TGTGCCAGTAGTATACGGGCAGACTACTCCTACGAGCAGTACTTC. This encodes CASSIRADYSYEQYF.